Shown below are 20 T cell receptor beta chains from a single sample sequenced in a study of early T cells in non-severe SARS-CoV-2 infection. TCRdb ran MiXCR on the 5' RACE reads and lists one entry per CDR3 protein. The sample consists of under 100,000 distinct CDR3 sequences, 9.5% to 11% of them appearing once. The sequenced sample was whole blood. These receptors all come from an adult who was a healthcare worker with PCR-confirmed SARS-CoV-2 infection or an uninfected control (not recorded which).

This clonotype was seen repeatedly, ten times or more. The genes are TRBV18 and TRBJ1-3; D gene ambiguous. V lost 3 bases and J lost 2, with 5 bases in between. This CDR3 region has 13 residues. The germline V gene has CDR1 KGHSH and CDR2 LQKENI. The CDR3 region is CASSPGPGNTIYF. The CDR3 DNA reads as TGTGCCAGCTCACCTGGCCCTGGAAACACCATATATTTT.

This clonotype was observed a few times. This sequence joins TRBV28 and TRBJ1-2; D gene unclear. The length of the CDR3 is 14 residues. V was clipped by 5 bases and J by 2 bases, with 12 bases between them. Germline V gene data show CDR1 as MDHEN and CDR2 as SYDVKM. CDR3 region: CASSPTRDNYGYTF. CDR3 bases: TGTGCCAGCAGTCCAACAAGAGACAACTATGGCTACACCTTC.

This chain uses TRBV2 with TRBJ2-7; D not resolved. V was clipped by 7 bases and J by 0 bases, with 13 bases between them. From germline, CDR1 is SNHLY and CDR2 FYNNEI. This CDR3 region has 14 residues. The CDR3 protein is CASIRLGFSYEQYF. The CDR3, as DNA: TGTGCCAGCATCCGACTGGGATTCTCCTACGAGCAGTACTTC.

This clonotype was seen more than once but under ten times. For the CDR3, the DNA is TGTGCCAGCAGTTTCCGACAGCAGTCCCCCGGAAACACCATATATTTT. Translating it yields CASSFRQQSPGNTIYF. The chain carries TRBV12-3 or TRBV12-4 and TRBJ1-3, with D maybe TRBD1 (5 bases). V was cut by 3 bases and J by 4 bases, with 16 bases left in between. This CDR3 is built from 16 residues.

This clonotype was recorded at least ten times. The chain has TRBV7-2 and TRBJ2-6; 8 bases align to TRBD2. Per germline, CDR1 SGHTA and CDR2 FQGNSA. The junction had 4 bases not matched to a gene; V was cut back by 5 bases and J by 1 base. The CDR3 is 16 amino acids. DNA of the CDR3: TGTGCCAGCAGCCCCCGGGGGGGTTCTGGGGCCAACGTCCTGACTTTC. This sequence encodes CASSPRGGSGANVLTF.

This sequence joins TRBV27 and TRBJ2-2; D might be TRBD1 or TRBD2, each matching 5 bases. Germline V CDR1 and CDR2: MNHEY, SMNVEV (reference sequence). The CDR3 has 18 residues. The ends were cut back, 3 bases at V and 4 bases at J, with 21 bases in the middle. CDR3 amino acids: CASSLGQSRGARTGELFF. CDR3 coding DNA: TGTGCCAGCAGTTTGGGGCAGAGTAGAGGGGCACGCACCGGGGAGCTGTTTTTT.

This clonotype was observed at least ten times. The chain joins TRBV5-1 to TRBJ2-7; D is unclear. This CDR3 comprises 15 residues. The V end lost 5 bases, the J end lost 3 bases, and 18 bases lay between the germline ends. Looked up from germline, CDR1 is SGHRS and CDR2 is YFSETQ. The CDR3 loop reads CASRELPLSNYEQYF. In DNA form, the CDR3 reads TGCGCCAGCAGAGAGCTTCCCTTGAGCAACTACGAGCAGTACTTC.

This clonotype occurred a few times. The rearrangement uses TRBV28 and TRBJ1-1; a possible D gene is TRBD1 (5 bases). This CDR3 is 13 amino acids long. V was shortened by 8 bases and J by 1 base, with 11 bases between the two germline ends. Germline V CDR1 and CDR2: MDHEN, SYDVKM. This CDR3 reads CASVSGQNTEAFF. The DNA for the CDR3 is TGTGCCAGCGTGTCGGGGCAGAACACTGAAGCTTTCTTT.

This clonotype has at least ten counts. This sequence joins TRBV5-1 and TRBJ2-7; the D gene is possibly TRBD1 (6 bases). From germline, CDR1 is SGHRS and CDR2 YFSETQ. The CDR3 extends over 16 amino acids. Trimming took off 4 bases at V and 1 base at J, with 18 bases between the two ends. CDR3 sequence reads: CASSQDRGTLSYEQYF. The CDR3 DNA follows: TGCGCCAGCAGCCAGGACAGAGGGACCCTATCCTACGAGCAGTACTTC.

This clonotype was seen a few times. The chain links TRBV20-1 to TRBJ2-1; 15 bases are a match to TRBD2. Germline V CDR1 and CDR2: DFQATT, SNEGSKA (reference sequence). With 2 bases clipped from V and 4 bases from J, the junction kept 15 bases outside the gene matches. The CDR3 consists of 20 residues. CDR3 sequence: CSARSSDRFGTSGRYNEQFF. The CDR3 coding sequence is TGCAGTGCTAGAAGTTCGGACAGGTTTGGGACTAGCGGGAGGTACAATGAGCAGTTCTTC.

This clonotype came up a few times. The genes are TRBV5-1 and TRBJ2-3; the D gene could be TRBD1 or TRBD2 (6 bases each). Germline assignment: CDR1 SGHRS and CDR2 YFSETQ. The CDR3 extends over 15 amino acids. The V and J ends lost 3 bases and 4 bases respectively, with 15 bases between them. Written as DNA, the CDR3 is TGCGCCAGCAGCTCGGGACCAGGGGAGGCAGATACGCAGTATTTT. Translating it yields CASSSGPGEADTQYF.

This chain links TRBV12-3 or TRBV12-4 with TRBJ1-1; 8 positions match TRBD1. The trim removed 5 bases at V and 4 bases at J, leaving 9 bases unmatched. CDR3 length: 15 amino acids. The CDR3 coding sequence is TGTGCCAGCAGTCCACAGGGACAGGCGGGCACTGAAGCTTTCTTT. Translation: CASSPQGQAGTEAFF.

This clonotype came up many times. The chain couples TRBV5-1 to TRBJ1-2, with D tentatively TRBD1 (5 bases). The germline V and J ends were trimmed by 1 base and 0 bases, with 7 bases remaining between them. Germline lookup yields CDR1 SGHRS and CDR2 YFSETQ. CDR3 length: 14 amino acids. In DNA form, the CDR3 reads TGCGCCAGCAGCTTGCCGGGGGCTAACTATGGCTACACCTTC. Its protein is CASSLPGANYGYTF.

This clonotype was picked up many times. The chain employs TRBV29-1 and TRBJ1-4; D is undetermined. The CDR3 length is 11 residues. V was shortened by 6 bases and J by 8 bases, with 10 bases between the two germline ends. Germline V lookup: CDR1 SQVTM, CDR2 ANQGSEA. This CDR3 reads CSVRVWEKLFF. DNA of the CDR3: TGCAGCGTGAGGGTGTGGGAAAAACTGTTTTTT.

The chain carries TRBV27 and TRBJ2-7; TRBD1 agrees at 8 bases. In germline, CDR1 is MNHEY, CDR2 SMNVEV (reference sequence). This CDR3 contains 13 residues. The J segment lost 3 bases and the V segment lost 8 bases, leaving 6 bases of the junction unmatched. The CDR3: CASGAGGIYEQYF. The DNA for the CDR3 is TGTGCCAGCGGAGCAGGGGGCATCTACGAGCAGTACTTC.

This clonotype has only a few counts. This rearrangement joins TRBV20-1 to TRBJ2-1; D is possibly TRBD1 (6 bases). This CDR3 region has 14 residues. The germline V and J ends were trimmed by 3 bases and 5 bases, with 14 bases remaining between them. Germline V gene sequence: CDR1 DFQATT, CDR2 SNEGSKA (reference sequence). The CDR3 sequence: CSARAGEIDNEQFF. CDR3 sequence (DNA): TGCAGTGCTAGGGCAGGGGAGATAGACAATGAGCAGTTCTTC.

This clonotype appeared a few times. This chain uses TRBV11-2 with TRBJ2-3; no definite D call. V shed 1 base and J shed 3 bases, with 17 bases lying between them. Germline loops: CDR1 SGHAT, CDR2 FQNNGV. This CDR3 is 17 amino acids long. CDR3 sequence: CASSLVPLLPPTDTQYF. CDR3 in DNA: TGTGCCAGCAGCTTAGTACCGCTACTTCCCCCGACAGATACGCAGTATTTT.

At least ten counts were recorded for this clonotype. The chain employs TRBV7-3 and TRBJ1-1, with TRBD1 as a possible D gene (5 bases). This CDR3 is 13 amino acids long. Germline V gene data show CDR1 as SGHTA and CDR2 as FQGTGA. The V gene lost 0 bases and the J gene lost 8 bases, with 10 bases spanning the gap. The CDR3 nucleotides read TGTGCCAGCAGCTTAACTTCGGCAGGGGAAGCTTTCTTT. This codes for CASSLTSAGEAFF. The entire variable domain, with the rest obtained from reference TRBV7-3 and TRBJ1-1, is as follows: GAGVSQTPSNKVTEKGKYVELRCDPISGHTALYWYRQSLGQGPEFLIYFQGTGAADDSGLPNDRFFAVRPEGSVSTLKIQRTERGDSAVYLCASSLTSAGEAFFGQGTRLTVV.

This clonotype came up many times. The V gene is TRBV5-1, the J gene TRBJ1-1; 8 bases align to TRBD1. Germline CDR1 and CDR2: SGHRS and YFSETQ. Germline trimming cut 0 bases from V and 6 bases from J; bases unmatched to any gene: 4. The CDR3 is 14 amino acids. CDR3 DNA sequence: TGCGCCAGCAGCTTGGCCACAGGGGGGTCTGAAGCTTTCTTT. Protein sequence: CASSLATGGSEAFF.

The chain joins TRBV28 to TRBJ1-2; tentatively, D is TRBD1 (6 bases). This CDR3 comprises 14 residues. Trimming pared 5 bases from V and 5 bases from J, leaving 15 bases between. CDR1 is MDHEN and CDR2 is SYDVKM in the germline V gene. The CDR3 sequence is CASSPGGGYYGYTF. The CDR3 nucleotides read TGTGCCAGCAGTCCCGGGGGGGGCTATTATGGCTACACCTTC.